These T cell receptor beta chains were read from a single sample in a study of T cell responses to AZD1222 COVID-19 vaccine. TCRdb's copy holds only in-frame clones and misses some; the assay was immunoSEQ multiplex PCR. Here the sample spans fewer than 200,000 clones, about 89% being singletons. The sequencing here drew on peripheral blood, taken on day 0 of AZD1222 vaccination. These receptors all come from an adult in good health. CDR3s include the opening cysteine and the closing phenylalanine or tryptophan. D genes are given only for firm matches. Size tells how often a clone was seen (once, few, many) or the class of an expanded clone, and some rows leave it out.

clone_size: NA
d_call: NA
j_call: TRBJ2-3
v_call: TRBV7-6
cdr3_aa: CASSQTGGTDTQYF
cdr3_nt: TGTGCCAGCAGCCAGACTGGCGGCACAGATACGCAGTATTTT

clone_size: NA
d_call: TRBD2
j_call: TRBJ2-3
v_call: TRBV30
cdr3_aa: CAWSHPGLAGSTDTQYF
cdr3_nt: TGTGCCTGGAGCCACCCGGGACTAGCGGGGAGCACAGATACGCAGTATTTT

clone_size: NA
d_call: NA
j_call: TRBJ2-5
v_call: TRBV5-1
cdr3_aa: CASSRDPKTQYF
cdr3_nt: TGCGCCAGCAGTCGGGATCCGAAGACCCAGTACTTC

clone_size: NA
d_call: TRBD1
j_call: TRBJ1-1
v_call: TRBV28
cdr3_aa: CASSHPTGLNTEAFF
cdr3_nt: TGTGCCAGCAGCCACCCGACAGGGCTGAACACTGAAGCTTTCTTT

clone_size: NA
d_call: TRBD1
j_call: TRBJ1-1
v_call: TRBV14
cdr3_aa: CASSQVGTANTEAFF
cdr3_nt: TGTGCCAGCAGCCAAGTTGGGACAGCGAACACTGAAGCTTTCTTT

clone_size: NA
d_call: NA
j_call: TRBJ2-1
v_call: TRBV19
cdr3_aa: CASSSLAGTYNEQFF
cdr3_nt: TGTGCCAGTAGTTCACTAGCAGGGACTTACAATGAGCAGTTCTTC

clone_size: once
d_call: TRBD1
j_call: TRBJ1-1
v_call: TRBV25-1
cdr3_aa: CASSAGTGGIGSTEAFF
cdr3_nt: TGTGCCAGCAGTGCTGGGACAGGGGGTATCGGCAGCACTGAAGCTTTCTTT

clone_size: NA
d_call: NA
j_call: TRBJ1-1
v_call: TRBV2
cdr3_aa: CASSPLVNTEAFF
cdr3_nt: TGTGCCAGCAGCCCCCTGGTGAACACTGAAGCTTTCTTT

clone_size: NA
d_call: NA
j_call: TRBJ1-3
v_call: TRBV5-1
cdr3_aa: CASSPSGSSGNTIYF
cdr3_nt: TGCGCCAGCAGCCCGAGCGGGTCCTCTGGAAACACCATATATTTT

clone_size: NA
d_call: NA
j_call: TRBJ1-1
v_call: TRBV5-1
cdr3_aa: CASSLASKQNTEAFF
cdr3_nt: TGCGCCAGCAGCTTGGCCTCCAAGCAGAACACTGAAGCTTTCTTT

clone_size: NA
d_call: NA
j_call: TRBJ2-2
v_call: TRBV6-5
cdr3_aa: CASTQVAPNTGELFF
cdr3_nt: TGTGCCAGCACTCAGGTGGCTCCGAACACCGGGGAGCTGTTTTTT

clone_size: NA
d_call: NA
j_call: TRBJ2-2
v_call: TRBV2
cdr3_aa: CASSRGINTGELFF
cdr3_nt: TGTGCCAGCAGTCGCGGGATTAACACCGGGGAGCTGTTTTTT

clone_size: NA
d_call: NA
j_call: TRBJ1-5
v_call: TRBV11-2
cdr3_aa: CASSPTGNQPQHF
cdr3_nt: TGTGCCAGCAGCCCCACGGGCAATCAGCCCCAGCATTTT

clone_size: NA
d_call: TRBD1
j_call: TRBJ1-1
v_call: TRBV5-1
cdr3_aa: CASSPGTGGAGAFF
cdr3_nt: TGCGCCAGCAGCCCTGGGACAGGGGGCGCGGGAGCTTTCTTT

clone_size: NA
d_call: NA
j_call: TRBJ1-5
v_call: TRBV19
cdr3_aa: CASMRLSGTPQPQHF
cdr3_nt: TGTGCCAGTATGAGACTAAGCGGGACACCTCAGCCCCAGCATTTT

clone_size: once
d_call: NA
j_call: TRBJ1-1
v_call: TRBV10-3
cdr3_aa: CAIGEVIPNTEAFF
cdr3_nt: TGTGCCATTGGGGAGGTAATACCGAACACTGAAGCTTTCTTT

clone_size: NA
d_call: NA
j_call: TRBJ2-7
v_call: TRBV10-2
cdr3_aa: CASTRPTQGIYEQYF
cdr3_nt: TGCGCCAGCACCCGACCGACCCAGGGCATTTACGAGCAGTACTTC